The rows below give T cell receptor beta chains drawn from one sample of a study of blood T cell repertoires in COVID-19. Only in-frame clones appear in the TCRdb table, and some are missing; sequencing was by immunoSEQ multiplex PCR. The table has over 30,000 clones, 88% seen once. Source material: peripheral blood. The origin of the receptors is a human donor in a cohort sampled during active COVID-19. The CDR3 runs from the conserved cysteine through the conserved F or W. D genes are given only for firm matches.

v_gene	d_gene	j_gene	CDR3aa	CDR3nt
TRBV14	TRBD2	TRBJ2-1	CASSHGGDEQFF	TGTGCCAGCAGCCATGGGGGGGATGAGCAGTTCTTC
TRBV4-1	.	TRBJ1-2	CASSHRVDGYTF	TGCGCCAGCAGCCATCGGGTGGATGGCTACACCTTC
TRBV4-2	.	TRBJ2-7	CASSQGAQEVQYF	TGTGCCAGCAGCCAAGGGGCGCAGGAGGTGCAGTACTTC
TRBV11-2	.	TRBJ2-5	CASSPVLRETQYF	TGTGCCAGCAGCCCTGTGCTACGGGAGACCCAGTACTTC
TRBV6-6	.	TRBJ1-2	CASSSTGGPGYGYTF	TGTGCCAGCAGTTCCACGGGGGGCCCGGGCTATGGCTACACCTTC
TRBV4-2	.	TRBJ1-6	CASSQTTPGSTNSPLHF	TGTGCCAGCAGCCAAACTACTCCGGGATCTACTAATTCACCCCTCCACTTT
TRBV5-1	TRBD2	TRBJ2-3	CASSFRGAGGTDTQYF	TGCGCCAGCAGCTTTAGAGGGGCGGGAGGAACAGATACGCAGTATTTT
TRBV27	.	TRBJ2-4	CASSSTGVQNIQYF	TGTGCCAGCAGTTCGACAGGAGTTCAAAACATTCAGTACTTC
TRBV19	TRBD1	TRBJ2-2	CASSIDRGDRVGTGELFF	TGTGCCAGTAGTATAGATCGTGGGGACAGGGTAGGCACCGGGGAGCTGTTTTTT
TRBV6-6	.	TRBJ2-2	CASSSTTGELFF	TGTGCCAGCAGTTCTACTACCGGGGAGCTGTTTTTT
TRBV28	TRBD1	TRBJ2-7	CASRGQGNLYEQYF	TGTGCCAGCAGGGGACAGGGGAATCTCTACGAGCAGTACTTC
TRBV6-2/TRBV6-3	TRBD2	TRBJ2-1	CASSYGAGAGGEQFF	TGTGCCAGCAGTTACGGAGCGGGGGCCGGGGGTGAGCAGTTCTTC